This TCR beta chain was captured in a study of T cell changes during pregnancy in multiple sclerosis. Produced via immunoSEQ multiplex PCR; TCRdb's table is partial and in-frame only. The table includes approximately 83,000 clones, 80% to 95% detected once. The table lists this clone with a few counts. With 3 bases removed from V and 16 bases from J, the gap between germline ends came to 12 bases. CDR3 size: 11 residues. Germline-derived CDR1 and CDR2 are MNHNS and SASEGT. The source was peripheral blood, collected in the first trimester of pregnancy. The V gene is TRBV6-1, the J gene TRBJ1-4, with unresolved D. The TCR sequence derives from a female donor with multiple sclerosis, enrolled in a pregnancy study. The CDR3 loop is CASSDGRVRFF. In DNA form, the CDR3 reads TGTGCCAGCAGTGACGGGAGGGTAAGGTTTTTT.